This is a list of T cell receptor beta chains from one sample in a study of cytomegalovirus exposure and HLA in healthy donors. Sequencing used immunoSEQ multiplex PCR; TCRdb keeps in-frame clones, though not all of them. This table holds approximately 300,000 clones, about nine tenths found once. The sequenced material came from PBMCs. These receptors were taken from a woman younger than 45 in good health and CMV-seropositive. CDR3s include the opening cysteine and the closing phenylalanine or tryptophan. A D gene is named only where the DNA matches it firmly. Not every row has a clone size; where given, it reads once, few, many or a size class.

DNA | CDR3 | J | D | size | V
TGCGCCAGCAGCCAAGATCAGGCGGACAGGGGGTATGGCTACACCTTC | CASSQDQADRGYGYTF | TRBJ1-2 | TRBD1 | NA | TRBV4-1
TGCGCCAGCAGTGGTGAGACTAGTTCCTACGAGCAGTACTTC | CASSGETSSYEQYF | TRBJ2-7 | NA | few | TRBV10-1
TGTGCCAGCAGCCCCGACCAGAGCTCCTACAATGAGCAGTTCTTC | CASSPDQSSYNEQFF | TRBJ2-1 | NA | NA | TRBV7-3
TGCGCCAGTAACCAAGGGGGCAGCAACACCGGGGAGCTGTTTTTT | CASNQGGSNTGELFF | TRBJ2-2 | TRBD1 | NA | TRBV5-1
TGTGCCTGGAGTGATAGGGCTAGCGGGAGCTACGAGCAGTACTTC | CAWSDRASGSYEQYF | TRBJ2-7 | TRBD2 | NA | TRBV30
TGCGCCAGCAGCCAATCGGGGATAGCCAAAAACATTCAGTACTTC | CASSQSGIAKNIQYF | TRBJ2-4 | NA | NA | TRBV4-3
TGTGCCAGCAGTTCCCCAAGCGGGAAGAACATCTACGAGCAGTACTTC | CASSSPSGKNIYEQYF | TRBJ2-7 | TRBD2 | NA | TRBV28
TGTGCCAGCAGACAGGGGCAGGGGACCGGGGAGCTGTTTTTT | CASRQGQGTGELFF | TRBJ2-2 | TRBD1 | NA | TRBV25-1
TGCGCCAGCAGCCAAGTTGGCGGACGGCAACTGTTTTTT | CASSQVGGRQLFF | TRBJ1-4 | NA | NA | TRBV4-1
TGTGCCTCGACAGGGTACAATGAGCAGTTCTTC | CASTGYNEQFF | TRBJ2-1 | TRBD1 | NA | TRBV30
TGTGCCAGCTCACCTGCGGGGGAGTATAGCAATCAGCCCCAGCATTTT | CASSPAGEYSNQPQHF | TRBJ1-5 | NA | NA | TRBV18
TGCAGCGTTGTCGGGGCTGGAAACACCATATATTTT | CSVVGAGNTIYF | TRBJ1-3 | NA | NA | TRBV29-1
TGCGCCAGCACCCCGGACAGTCTGAACACTGAAGCTTTCTTT | CASTPDSLNTEAFF | TRBJ1-1 | NA | NA | TRBV5-1
TGCGCCAGCAGCCACAGAGCCGGGACCGAGATCATGAACACTGAAGCTTTCTTT | CASSHRAGTEIMNTEAFF | TRBJ1-1 | NA | NA | TRBV4-1
TGTGCCACCAGCGACGGGAGATCCGAGACCGGGGAGCTGTTTTTT | CATSDGRSETGELFF | TRBJ2-2 | NA | NA | TRBV15
TGTGCCAGCAGCCCAATTGCCTCTAGCTCCTACAATGAGCAGTTCTTC | CASSPIASSSYNEQFF | TRBJ2-1 | NA | few | TRBV4-2
TGTGCCAGCAGCGAGGGGGCTAGCGGGGTAGAGACCCAGTACTTC | CASSEGASGVETQYF | TRBJ2-5 | TRBD2 | NA | TRBV9
TGTGCCAGCTCACCGAGGATAGGGGCTGACTCCTACAATGAGCAGTTCTTC | CASSPRIGADSYNEQFF | TRBJ2-1 | NA | NA | TRBV18
TGTGCCAGCAGCCCCTCTTTTCCCGACAATCAGCCCCAGCATTTT | CASSPSFPDNQPQHF | TRBJ1-5 | NA | NA | TRBV27
TGTGCCTGGAGTGTATCGGAGTATTACGAGCAGTACTTC | CAWSVSEYYEQYF | TRBJ2-7 | NA | NA | TRBV30
TGTGCCAGCAGCTCATCCGTAGGACAGGGGAACACCGGGGAGCTGTTTTTT | CASSSSVGQGNTGELFF | TRBJ2-2 | TRBD1 | once | TRBV7-6
TGTGCCAGCAGCCCGGCCGGGTTTAGCAATCAGCCCCAGCATTTT | CASSPAGFSNQPQHF | TRBJ1-5 | NA | NA | TRBV4-2
TGCGCCAGCAGCTTGGATAGCCTGAACACTGAAGCTTTCTTT | CASSLDSLNTEAFF | TRBJ1-1 | NA | once | TRBV5-1
TGCGCCAGCAGCTTGGGACTGGCGAGCTCCTACAATGAGCAGTTCTTC | CASSLGLASSYNEQFF | TRBJ2-1 | NA | NA | TRBV5-1
TGTGCCAGCACCGCAGGGGACTGGGTGAGTGAGCAGTTCTTC | CASTAGDWVSEQFF | TRBJ2-1 | NA | NA | TRBV5-6
TGTGCCAGCAGAAGACAGGCAGGCGAGACCCAGTACTTC | CASRRQAGETQYF | TRBJ2-5 | NA | NA | TRBV6-1
TGTGCCAGCTGGCTAGCGGGAGGGCCGGGGTCCGAGCAGTACTTC | CASWLAGGPGSEQYF | TRBJ2-7 | TRBD2 | NA | TRBV27
TGTGCCAGTAGTATTGGTCAGCTCACCTACGAGCAGTACTTC | CASSIGQLTYEQYF | TRBJ2-7 | NA | NA | TRBV19
TGCGCCAGCAGCTTGGAGGTAGGAGGAGAGACCCAGTACTTC | CASSLEVGGETQYF | TRBJ2-5 | NA | NA | TRBV5-1
TGTGCTAGTGGTTTGGTGACAGGGGGGAGTAGAACTGAAGCTTTCTTT | CASGLVTGGSRTEAFF | TRBJ1-1 | TRBD1 | NA | TRBV12-5
TGTGCCAGCAGCCGGCAGGTGGGGGTCGCCACTGAAGCTTTCTTT | CASSRQVGVATEAFF | TRBJ1-1 | NA | NA | TRBV7-8
TGTGCCAGCAGCCCTCAGGGGGATGTAGGGCCCCAGCATTTT | CASSPQGDVGPQHF | TRBJ1-5 | TRBD1 | many | TRBV6-4
TGTGCCAGCAGTCCACTAGCGGGAGGGCCAGATACGCAGTATTTT | CASSPLAGGPDTQYF | TRBJ2-3 | TRBD2 | NA | TRBV6-4
TGTGCTAGTGGGGGGGACAGGGACGTTCTGGAGACCCAGTACTTC | CASGGDRDVLETQYF | TRBJ2-5 | TRBD1 | NA | TRBV12-5
TGTGCCAGCAGCTTGTCCAGCTCCTACGAGCAGTACTTC | CASSLSSSYEQYF | TRBJ2-7 | NA | NA | TRBV5-6
TGTGCCAGCCAAGAAGCTTTCTTT | CASQEAFF | TRBJ1-1 | NA | NA | TRBV9
TGTGCCAGCAGCCCCCCGGGCGGGGCTGGCTACAATGAGCAGTTCTTC | CASSPPGGAGYNEQFF | TRBJ2-1 | NA | NA | TRBV7-9
TGTGCCAGCAGTCCTAACGCCGGGTGGGAGAGCTACGAGCAGTACTTC | CASSPNAGWESYEQYF | TRBJ2-7 | NA | once | TRBV7-9
TGTGCCAGCAACCCGGGACTAGCGGACAATGAGCAGTTCTTC | CASNPGLADNEQFF | TRBJ2-1 | TRBD2 | NA | TRBV27
TGTGCCAGCAGTTATTTGGGAGATTCCGGCTACACCTTC | CASSYLGDSGYTF | TRBJ1-2 | NA | NA | TRBV6-5
TGTGCCACCAGCGGGGACAGCTACTACAATGAGCAGTTCTTC | CATSGDSYYNEQFF | TRBJ2-1 | TRBD1 | NA | TRBV15
TGTGCCAGCAGTGAACGGCCAGGGAACTATGGCTACACCTTC | CASSERPGNYGYTF | TRBJ1-2 | NA | NA | TRBV6-1
TGTGCCAGTAGTCCAAGGACAGAAAGGGGCAATCAGCCCCAGCATTTT | CASSPRTERGNQPQHF | TRBJ1-5 | NA | NA | TRBV19
TGCAGCGTTGCCCAGGGGGCGAGACAGCCCCAGCATTTT | CSVAQGARQPQHF | TRBJ1-5 | TRBD1 | NA | TRBV29-1
TGCAGCGTTGAAAGTAGTGGGAGGGCCATCTACAATGAGCAGTTCTTC | CSVESSGRAIYNEQFF | TRBJ2-1 | TRBD2 | NA | TRBV29-1